This is a list of T cell receptor beta chains from one sample in a study of shared clonotypes between healthy human individuals. Using immunoSEQ multiplex PCR, the repertoire was profiled, and TCRdb retains in-frame clones only, with some absent. Found here are 2 million to 2.5 million clones, approximately 94% of them singletons; the top ten hold roughly 0.13%. The sample consisted of naive CD4+ T cells sorted from blood. These TCRs come from a man aged 18 to 30 in good health. Both conserved end residues are part of each CDR3. The order of the fields is V gene, D gene, J gene, clone size, CDR3 DNA, CDR3 protein. A D gene is named only where the DNA matches it firmly. Size is stated for part of the rows, as once, few or many counts, or as a class when the clone is expanded.

>TRBV2|NA|TRBJ1-2|NA
TGTGCCAGCAGTCCCGGGGCTGGCTACACCTTC
CASSPGAGYTF
>TRBV2|NA|TRBJ2-5|NA
TGTGCCACCCACCGGGGCAATCAAGAGACCCAGTACTTC
CATHRGNQETQYF
>TRBV30|NA|TRBJ1-2|NA
TGTGCCTGGAGTATAAGTTATGGCTACACCTTC
CAWSISYGYTF
>TRBV18|NA|TRBJ1-1|NA
TGTGCCAGCTCACCGGCCAGGGATACTGAAGCTTTCTTT
CASSPARDTEAFF
>TRBV28|NA|TRBJ2-6|NA
TGTGCCAGCAGTTCATTTCCCGGGAAAGCCAACGTCCTGACTTTC
CASSSFPGKANVLTF
>TRBV19|NA|TRBJ1-4|few
TGTGCCAGTAGTCCCCCCCAGGGGGAAAAACTGTTTTTT
CASSPPQGEKLFF
>TRBV5-6|NA|TRBJ1-1|once
TGTGCCAGCAGCTTACGCAGGGAGATCCCCACTGAAGCTTTCTTT
CASSLRREIPTEAFF
>TRBV5-4|NA|TRBJ1-2|NA
TGTGCCAGCAGCGTAGCGACAGGAAACTATGGCTACACCTTC
CASSVATGNYGYTF
>TRBV28|TRBD1|TRBJ2-7|NA
TGTGCCAGCAGTTTTCTCCGGACAGGGTTCTACGAGCAGTACTTC
CASSFLRTGFYEQYF
>TRBV18|NA|TRBJ2-2|once
TGTGCCAGCTCACCGGGACCATCGAACACCGGGGAGCTGTTTTTT
CASSPGPSNTGELFF
>TRBV4-3|NA|TRBJ2-3|NA
TGCGCCAGCAGCCAAGATCTACTACGCACAGATACGCAGTATTTT
CASSQDLLRTDTQYF
>TRBV2|TRBD1|TRBJ2-1|NA
TGTGCCAGCAGAAGAGACAGGGGCGATGAGCAGTTCTTC
CASRRDRGDEQFF
>TRBV10-1|TRBD2|TRBJ2-7|NA
TGCGCCAGCAGTGACTCCCCGACGGGGAGGGCCTACGAGCAGTACTTC
CASSDSPTGRAYEQYF
>TRBV19|NA|TRBJ1-5|NA
TGTGCCAGTAGTACCCTGATTAAGGCGGGCAATCAGCCCCAGCATTTT
CASSTLIKAGNQPQHF
>TRBV30|TRBD2|TRBJ2-5|NA
TGTGCCTGGAGTGTAAGGGGCGGGAGGATGGAGACCCAGTACTTC
CAWSVRGGRMETQYF
>TRBV9|NA|TRBJ2-1|NA
TGTGCCAGCAGCGTAGCTTCCCGGGGTCTGGGGAATGAGCAGTTCTTC
CASSVASRGLGNEQFF
>TRBV6-6|TRBD2|TRBJ2-3|NA
TGTGCCAGCAGTGTCGGGGGGGCAGATACGCAGTATTTT
CASSVGGADTQYF
>TRBV5-1|NA|TRBJ2-5|NA
TGCGCCAGCAGCCCACGGGGGGAGACCCAGTACTTC
CASSPRGETQYF
>TRBV29-1|NA|TRBJ2-2|NA
TGCAGCACCCCCGGGACTGGTGACACCGGGGAGCTGTTTTTT
CSTPGTGDTGELFF
>TRBV9|NA|TRBJ2-3|NA
TGTGCCAGCAGCGCCCAAGTGGCGGGCACAGATACGCAGTATTTT
CASSAQVAGTDTQYF
>TRBV28|TRBD1|TRBJ2-1|NA
TGTGCCAGCAGTCTTAGGACAGGTTCGATGGTACACAATGAGCAGTTCTTC
CASSLRTGSMVHNEQFF
>TRBV4-1|TRBD2|TRBJ2-7|NA
TGCGCCAGCAGCCGGACTAGCGGGATGTACGAGCAGTACTTC
CASSRTSGMYEQYF
>TRBV6-1|NA|TRBJ1-6|once
TGTGCCAGCAGTGAAGGCAGCAATAATTCACCCCTCCACTTT
CASSEGSNNSPLHF
>TRBV6-1|NA|TRBJ1-3|NA
TGTGCCAGCTCGAGGGGGAACACCATATATTTT
CASSRGNTIYF
>TRBV4-2|NA|TRBJ1-5|NA
TGTGCCAGCAGCGAAGCCGAAAGGGGTATGGAGCCCCAGCATTTT
CASSEAERGMEPQHF
>TRBV6-1|NA|TRBJ1-5|NA
TGTGCCAGCAGCCAAACAGCCGCCAATCAGCCCCAGCATTTT
CASSQTAANQPQHF
>TRBV5-1|NA|TRBJ2-3|NA
TGCGCCAGCAGCTTACCAAGCACAGATACGCAGTATTTT
CASSLPSTDTQYF
>TRBV4-1|NA|TRBJ2-7|NA
TGCGCCAGCAGCCATGCTGATACAGGGTTCTACGAGCAGTACTTC
CASSHADTGFYEQYF
>TRBV28|NA|TRBJ1-1|NA
TGTGCCAGCAGTTTCGCCCCTGGAGACAGAATTAACACTGAAGCTTTCTTT
CASSFAPGDRINTEAFF
>TRBV6-1|NA|TRBJ1-1|NA
TGTGCCAGCACCCTCCCCAGTCCTGAAGCTTTCTTT
CASTLPSPEAFF
>TRBV2|NA|TRBJ2-5|NA
TGTGCCAGCAGTGGCGGAGCTTTAAGAATGGAGACCCAGTACTTC
CASSGGALRMETQYF
>TRBV7-2|TRBD1|TRBJ1-5|NA
TGTGCCAGCAGCGAACGACAGGGCGGTCAGCCCCAGCATTTT
CASSERQGGQPQHF
>TRBV9|NA|TRBJ2-1|NA
TGTGCCAGCAGCGTGCAGGACAATGAGCAGTTCTTC
CASSVQDNEQFF
>TRBV29-1|NA|TRBJ1-2|NA
TGCAGCGCTACCGGACGTCTTAACTATGGCTACACCTTC
CSATGRLNYGYTF
>TRBV7-2|NA|TRBJ2-7|NA
TGTGCCAGCAGCTTCGGACAGCGGAGCTCCTACGAGCAGTACTTC
CASSFGQRSSYEQYF
>TRBV5-1|NA|TRBJ2-2|NA
TGCGCCAGCAGCCTCCTCCGGGGCACCGGGGAGCTGTTTTTT
CASSLLRGTGELFF
>TRBV19|NA|TRBJ2-7|NA
TGTGCCAGTAGTATAGATGGTTCGGGACCAGCCTACGAGCAGTACTTC
CASSIDGSGPAYEQYF
>TRBV7-9|NA|TRBJ2-5|NA
TGTGCCAGCAGCTTAGGGGGCCTGGGGGGCCCAGAGACCCAGTACTTC
CASSLGGLGGPETQYF
>TRBV9|TRBD1|TRBJ2-5|NA
TGTGCCAGCAGCGACGCACAGGGGCCCCTCCAAGAGACCCAGTACTTC
CASSDAQGPLQETQYF
>TRBV21-1|NA|TRBJ1-3|NA
TGTGCCAGCAGCCCTGGAGACATAGACTCTGGAAACACCATATATTTT
CASSPGDIDSGNTIYF
>TRBV6-1|NA|TRBJ2-7|NA
TGTGCCAGCAGGGGGATTATCTACGAGCAGTACTTC
CASRGIIYEQYF
>TRBV2|NA|TRBJ1-3|NA
TGTGCCAGCAGCCGCACGGGCGGAAACACCATATATTTT
CASSRTGGNTIYF
>TRBV7-9|NA|TRBJ1-2|NA
TGTGCCAGCAGCGCCCGGGAGGCAGACTATGGCTACACCTTC
CASSAREADYGYTF
>TRBV7-9|TRBD1|TRBJ1-6|NA
TGTGCCAGCAGTTTGACAGGGTCGAATTCACCCCTCCACTTT
CASSLTGSNSPLHF
>TRBV11-2|NA|TRBJ2-4|NA
TGTGCCAGCAGCCCCGAAGCCAAAAACATTCAGTACTTC
CASSPEAKNIQYF
>TRBV29-1|NA|TRBJ1-5|NA
TGCAGCGTTGAATTCGGGGGCAATCAGCCCCAGCATTTT
CSVEFGGNQPQHF
>TRBV5-1|NA|TRBJ2-1|NA
TGCGCCAGCAGAGGAGCGGTCACAGGTCACAATGAGCAGTTCTTC
CASRGAVTGHNEQFF
>TRBV4-2|TRBD1|TRBJ1-5|NA
TGTGCCAGCAGCCAAAAGGACAGGGATCAGCCCCAGCATTTT
CASSQKDRDQPQHF
>TRBV6-6|NA|TRBJ1-1|NA
TGTGCCAGCAGTCCTAGGTTCTCTGAAGCTTTCTTT
CASSPRFSEAFF
>TRBV30|NA|TRBJ2-3|NA
TGTGCCTGGAGGGACAGCCCCGGACCCACAGATACGCAGTATTTT
CAWRDSPGPTDTQYF
>TRBV19|TRBD2|TRBJ2-7|NA
TGTGCCAGTAGTATAGGGCGGGGGGATACAACGACGGAGCAGTACTTC
CASSIGRGDTTTEQYF
>TRBV6-5|TRBD2|TRBJ2-1|NA
TGTGCCAGCAGTTTAGCGGGTGAGCAGTTCTTC
CASSLAGEQFF
>TRBV30|NA|TRBJ1-6|few
TGTGCCTGGAGCTTACAGACCAATTCACCCCTCCACTTT
CAWSLQTNSPLHF
>TRBV5-1|TRBD2|TRBJ2-7|NA
TGCGCCAGCAGCCCGGGAGGGTCCTACGAGCAGTACTTC
CASSPGGSYEQYF
>TRBV5-6|NA|TRBJ2-5|NA
TGTGCCAGCAGCATTAGCGGTCCAGAGACCCAGTACTTC
CASSISGPETQYF